Below are 9 T cell receptor beta chains sequenced from a single sample in a study of blood T cell repertoires in COVID-19. The repertoire was sequenced with immunoSEQ multiplex PCR; TCRdb's copy has only in-frame clones and lacks some. The data hold about 38,000 clones, with around four fifths observed a single time. The sequenced sample was peripheral blood. These receptors were collected from a man over 45 with active COVID-19.

The gene calls are TRBV6-5 and TRBJ2-2; TRBD2 might be the D (5 bases). Trimming took off 8 bases at V and 4 bases at J, with 14 bases between the two ends. The CDR3 has 14 amino acids. The germline gives CDR1 MNHEY, CDR2 SVGAGI. The CDR3 reads CASLPPAGTGELFF. The CDR3 nucleotides read TGTGCCAGCCTCCCCCCCGCGGGCACCGGGGAGCTGTTTTTT.

CDR3 sequence reads: CSLRSAGRDQPQHF. In DNA, the CDR3 is TGCAGCTTACGTTCGGCAGGGAGGGATCAGCCCCAGCATTTT. The V call is TRBV29-1, the J call TRBJ1-5; D may be TRBD1 (5 bases). CDR3 length: 14 residues. Trimming left V 8 bases short and J 5 bases short, with 19 bases between. Germline V gene data show CDR1 as SQVTM and CDR2 as ANQGSEA.

The gene calls are TRBV7-9 and TRBJ2-2, with 7 positions matching TRBD2. Germline V gene sequence: CDR1 SEHNR, CDR2 FQNEAQ (reference sequence). The CDR3 spans 16 residues. V shed 8 bases and J 3 bases; nucleotides not matched to a gene: 12. CDR3 residues: CASGGELERYTGELFF. The DNA of the CDR3 is TGTGCCAGCGGGGGGGAGCTTGAGAGGTACACCGGGGAGCTGTTTTTT.

CDR3 residues: CASSTGQGNSPLHF. The CDR3 DNA reads TGTGCCAGCAGCACGGGACAGGGGAATTCACCCCTCCACTTT. The chain combines TRBV11-3 with TRBJ1-6; 10 nucleotides align to TRBD1. This CDR3 is 14 amino acids long. Trimming cost V 5 bases and J 7 bases; bases outside gene matches: 2. Germline lookup yields CDR1 SGHNT and CDR2 YENEEA.

The V gene is TRBV6-1, the J gene TRBJ1-5; tentatively, D is TRBD1 (6 bases). CDR3 length: 16 amino acids. The germline V and J ends were trimmed by 2 bases and 6 bases, with 17 bases remaining between them. Germline V lookup: CDR1 MNHNS, CDR2 SASEGT. The DNA for the CDR3 is TGTGCCAGCAGTGAACCAGGGGCCCCAGCCGGTCAGCCCCAGCATTTT. Translating it yields CASSEPGAPAGQPQHF.

This chain links TRBV18 with TRBJ2-7; 9 bases line up with TRBD1. V gave up 2 bases and J gave up 6 bases; unmatched junction bases: 5. This CDR3 spans 14 amino acids. CDR1 is KGHSH and CDR2 is LQKENI in the germline V gene. CDR3 residues: CASSPGTGSGEQYF. DNA of the CDR3: TGTGCCAGCTCACCAGGGACAGGGTCCGGCGAGCAGTACTTC.

This clone occurred a few times. The chain carries TRBV11-2 and TRBJ1-5; TRBD1 aligns across 7 bases. Germline CDR1 and CDR2: SGHAT and FQNNGV. The CDR3 runs to 14 residues. Trimming removed 5 bases from V and 5 bases from J; junction bases left unmatched: 6. The CDR3 region is CASSLQGMDQPQHF. CDR3 nucleotides: TGTGCCAGCAGCCTACAGGGGATGGATCAGCCCCAGCATTTT. Full variable domain (remainder filled in from reference TRBV11-2 and TRBJ1-5): EAGVAQSPRYKIIEKRQSVAFWCNPISGHATLYWYQQILGQGPKLLIQFQNNGVVDDSQLPKDRFSAERLKGVDSTLKIQPAKLEDSAVYLCASSLQGMDQPQHFGDGTRLSIL.

The chain employs TRBV15 and TRBJ2-1; 10 bases are a match to TRBD1. Germline CDR1 is LNHNV and CDR2 is YYDKDF (reference sequence). This CDR3 has 15 residues. Unmatched junction bases numbered 10, after V lost 7 bases and J lost 7 bases. This chain's CDR3 is CATNASPGQGNEQFF. Written as DNA, the CDR3 is TGTGCCACCAACGCTTCTCCGGGACAGGGGAATGAGCAGTTCTTC.

The rearrangement links TRBV4-3 to TRBJ2-1; 7 nucleotides agree with TRBD1. The germline V gene encodes CDR1 LGHNA and CDR2 YSLEER. The CDR3 consists of 11 residues. The trim removed 1 base at V and 15 bases at J, leaving 3 bases unmatched. In DNA form, the CDR3 reads TGCGCCAGCAGCCAAGGGGACAGATGGTTCTTC. Translation: CASSQGDRWFF.